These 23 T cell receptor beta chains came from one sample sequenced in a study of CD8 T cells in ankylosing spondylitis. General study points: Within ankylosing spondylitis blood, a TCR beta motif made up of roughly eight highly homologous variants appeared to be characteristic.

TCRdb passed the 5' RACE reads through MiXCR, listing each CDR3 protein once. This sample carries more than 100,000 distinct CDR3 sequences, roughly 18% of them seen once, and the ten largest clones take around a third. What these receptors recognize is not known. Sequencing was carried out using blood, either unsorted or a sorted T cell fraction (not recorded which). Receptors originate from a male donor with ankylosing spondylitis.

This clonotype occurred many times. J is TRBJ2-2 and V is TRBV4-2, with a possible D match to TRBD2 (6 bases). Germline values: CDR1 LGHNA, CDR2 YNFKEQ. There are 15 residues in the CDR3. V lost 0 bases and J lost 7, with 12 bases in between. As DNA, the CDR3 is TGTGCCAGCAGCCAAGAGTCGGGAGCTGGCGGGGAGCTGTTTTTT. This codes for CASSQESGAGGELFF.

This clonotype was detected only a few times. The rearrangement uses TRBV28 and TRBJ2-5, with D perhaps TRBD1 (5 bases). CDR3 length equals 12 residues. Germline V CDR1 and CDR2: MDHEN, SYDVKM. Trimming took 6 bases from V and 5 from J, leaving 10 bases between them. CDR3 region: CASRPRQETQYF. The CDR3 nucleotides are TGTGCCAGCAGACCCCGACAGGAGACCCAGTACTTC. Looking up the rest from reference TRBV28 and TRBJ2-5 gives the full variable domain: DVKVTQSSRYLVKRTGEKVFLECVQDMDHENMFWYRQDPGLGLRLIYFSYDVKMKEKGDIPEGYSVSREKKERFSLILESASTNQTSMYLCASRPRQETQYFGPGTRLLVL.

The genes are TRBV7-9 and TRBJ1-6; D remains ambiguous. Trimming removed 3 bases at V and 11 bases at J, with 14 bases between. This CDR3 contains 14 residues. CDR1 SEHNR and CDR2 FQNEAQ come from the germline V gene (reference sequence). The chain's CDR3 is CASSFGRIVTPLHF. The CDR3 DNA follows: TGTGCCAGCAGCTTTGGGCGTATCGTTACACCCCTCCACTTT.

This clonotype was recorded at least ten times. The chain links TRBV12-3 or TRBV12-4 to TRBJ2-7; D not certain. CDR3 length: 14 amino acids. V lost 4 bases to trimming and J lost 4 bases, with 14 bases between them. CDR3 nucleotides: TGTGCCAGCAGTTCTGGCGGAGTGGGGTACGAGCAGTACTTC. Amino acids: CASSSGGVGYEQYF.

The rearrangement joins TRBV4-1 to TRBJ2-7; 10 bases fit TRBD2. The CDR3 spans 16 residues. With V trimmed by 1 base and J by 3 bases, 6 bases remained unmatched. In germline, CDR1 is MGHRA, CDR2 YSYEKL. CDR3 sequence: CASSQVKIAGGYEQYF. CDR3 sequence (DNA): TGCGCCAGCAGCCAAGTTAAAATAGCGGGAGGCTACGAGCAGTACTTC.

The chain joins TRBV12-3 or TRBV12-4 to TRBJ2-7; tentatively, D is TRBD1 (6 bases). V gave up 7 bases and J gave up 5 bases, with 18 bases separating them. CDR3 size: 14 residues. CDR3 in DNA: TGTGCCAGCACCCCAGAGGGACATCGCCACGAGCAGTACTTC. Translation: CASTPEGHRHEQYF.

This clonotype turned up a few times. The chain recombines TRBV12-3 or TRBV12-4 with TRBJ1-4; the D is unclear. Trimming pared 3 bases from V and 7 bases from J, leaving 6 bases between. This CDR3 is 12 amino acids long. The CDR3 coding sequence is TGTGCCAGCAGTTTGTGGGGTGAAAAACTGTTTTTT. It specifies CASSLWGEKLFF.

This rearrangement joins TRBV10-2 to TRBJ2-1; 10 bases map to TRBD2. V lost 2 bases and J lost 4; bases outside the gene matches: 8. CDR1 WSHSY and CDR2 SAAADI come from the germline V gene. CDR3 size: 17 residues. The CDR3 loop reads CASSEGASGSLYNEQFF. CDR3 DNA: TGCGCCAGCAGTGAGGGGGCTAGCGGGAGTCTGTACAATGAGCAGTTCTTC.

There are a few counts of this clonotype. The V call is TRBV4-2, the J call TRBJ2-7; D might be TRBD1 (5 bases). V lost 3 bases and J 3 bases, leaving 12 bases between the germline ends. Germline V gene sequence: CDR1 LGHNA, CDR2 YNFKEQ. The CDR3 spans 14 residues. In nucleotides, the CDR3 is TGTGCCAGCAGCCATGTACAGGATTTCTACGAGCAGTACTTC. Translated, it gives CASSHVQDFYEQYF.

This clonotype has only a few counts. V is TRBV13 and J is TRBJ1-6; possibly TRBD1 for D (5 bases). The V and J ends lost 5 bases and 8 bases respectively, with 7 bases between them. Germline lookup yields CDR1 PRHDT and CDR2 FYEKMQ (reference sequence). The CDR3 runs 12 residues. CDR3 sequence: CASSVRDSPLHF. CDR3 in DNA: TGTGCCAGCAGCGTCAGGGATTCACCCCTCCACTTT.

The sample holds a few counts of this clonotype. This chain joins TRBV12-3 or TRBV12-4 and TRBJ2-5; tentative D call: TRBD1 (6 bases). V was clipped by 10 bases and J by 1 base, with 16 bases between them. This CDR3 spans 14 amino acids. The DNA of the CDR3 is TGTGCCACAGGCCCCTCAGGGGTCCAAGAGACCCAGTACTTC. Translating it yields CATGPSGVQETQYF.

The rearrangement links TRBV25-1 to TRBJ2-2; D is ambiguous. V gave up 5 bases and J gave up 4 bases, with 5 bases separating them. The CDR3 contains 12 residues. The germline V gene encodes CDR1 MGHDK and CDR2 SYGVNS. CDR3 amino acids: CASSWGTGELFF. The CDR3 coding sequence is TGTGCCAGCAGTTGGGGCACCGGGGAGCTGTTTTTT.

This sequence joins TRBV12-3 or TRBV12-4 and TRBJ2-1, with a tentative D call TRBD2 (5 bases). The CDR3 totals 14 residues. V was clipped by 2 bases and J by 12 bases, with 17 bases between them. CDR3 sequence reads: CASSLRSSRGRQFF. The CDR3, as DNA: TGTGCCAGCAGTTTACGGTCTAGCAGAGGACGGCAGTTCTTC.

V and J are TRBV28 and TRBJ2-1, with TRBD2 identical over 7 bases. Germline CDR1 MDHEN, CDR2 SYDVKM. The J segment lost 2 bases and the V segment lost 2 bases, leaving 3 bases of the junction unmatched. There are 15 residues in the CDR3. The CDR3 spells CASSLPGGTYNEQFF. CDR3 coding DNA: TGTGCCAGCAGTTTACCGGGAGGAACCTACAATGAGCAGTTCTTC.

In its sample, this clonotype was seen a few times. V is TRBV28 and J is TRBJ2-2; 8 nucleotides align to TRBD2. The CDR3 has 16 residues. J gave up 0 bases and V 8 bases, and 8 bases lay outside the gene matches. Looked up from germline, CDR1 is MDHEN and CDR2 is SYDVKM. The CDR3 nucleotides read TGTGCCAGCGAATCCGGGCGGGAGGCGAACACCGGGGAGCTGTTTTTT. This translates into CASESGREANTGELFF.

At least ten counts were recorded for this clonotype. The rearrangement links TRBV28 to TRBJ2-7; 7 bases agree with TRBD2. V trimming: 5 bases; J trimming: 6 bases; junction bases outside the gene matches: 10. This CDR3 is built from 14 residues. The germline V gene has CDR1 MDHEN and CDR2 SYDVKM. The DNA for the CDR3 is TGTGCCAGCAGTCTAGGACTAGGTTCCGTCGAGCAGTACTTC. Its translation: CASSLGLGSVEQYF. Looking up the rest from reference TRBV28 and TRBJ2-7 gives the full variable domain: DVKVTQSSRYLVKRTGEKVFLECVQDMDHENMFWYRQDPGLGLRLIYFSYDVKMKEKGDIPEGYSVSREKKERFSLILESASTNQTSMYLCASSLGLGSVEQYFGPGTRLTVT.

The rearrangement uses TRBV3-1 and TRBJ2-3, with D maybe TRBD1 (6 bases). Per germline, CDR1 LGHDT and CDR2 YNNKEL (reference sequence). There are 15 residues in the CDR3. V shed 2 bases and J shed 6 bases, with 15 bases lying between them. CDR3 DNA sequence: TGTGCCAGCAGCCAACACAGGGCAGTTACGGATACGCAGTATTTT. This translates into CASSQHRAVTDTQYF.

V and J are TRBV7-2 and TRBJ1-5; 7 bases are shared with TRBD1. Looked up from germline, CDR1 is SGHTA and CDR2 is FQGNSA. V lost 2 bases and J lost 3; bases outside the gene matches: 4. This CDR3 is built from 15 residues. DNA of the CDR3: TGTGCCAGCAGCTTACGACAGGGCTACAATCAGCCCCAGCATTTT. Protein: CASSLRQGYNQPQHF.

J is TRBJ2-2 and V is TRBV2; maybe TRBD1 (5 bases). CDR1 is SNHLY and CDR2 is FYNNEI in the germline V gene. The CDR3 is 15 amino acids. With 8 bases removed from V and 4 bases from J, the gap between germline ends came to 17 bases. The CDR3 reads CASAGQGFSTGELFF. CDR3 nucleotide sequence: TGTGCCAGCGCTGGGCAGGGCTTTAGCACCGGGGAGCTGTTTTTT. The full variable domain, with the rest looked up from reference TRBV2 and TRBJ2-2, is EPEVTQTPSHQVTQMGQEVILRCVPISNHLYFYWYRQILGQKVEFLVSFYNNEISEKSEIFDDQFSVERPDGSNFTLKIRSTKLEDSAMYFCASAGQGFSTGELFFGEGSRLTVL.

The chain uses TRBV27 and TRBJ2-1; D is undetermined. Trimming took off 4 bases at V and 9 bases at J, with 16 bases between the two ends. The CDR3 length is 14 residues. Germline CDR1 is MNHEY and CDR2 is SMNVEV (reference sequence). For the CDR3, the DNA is TGTGCCAGCAGTTCGACTCCCCAAGCACCTGAGCAGTTCTTC. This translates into CASSSTPQAPEQFF.

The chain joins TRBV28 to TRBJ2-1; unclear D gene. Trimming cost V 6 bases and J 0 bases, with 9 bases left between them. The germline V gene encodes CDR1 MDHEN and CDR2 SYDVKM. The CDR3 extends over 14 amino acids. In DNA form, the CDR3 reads TGTGCCAGCAGACCGGAGAGCTCCTACAATGAGCAGTTCTTC. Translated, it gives CASRPESSYNEQFF.

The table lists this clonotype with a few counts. For the CDR3, the DNA is TGTGCCAGCAGCTTAGGGTACAAACAGAGAACGCTAACCGGAGTCTCCTACAATGAGCAGTTCTTC. It yields the protein CASSLGYKQRTLTGVSYNEQFF. The chain links TRBV11-3 to TRBJ2-1; D unresolved. The CDR3 is made up of 22 amino acids. The germline CDR1 and CDR2 sequences are SGHNT and YENEEA. The V end was cut by 1 base, the J end by 0 bases, with 28 bases between.

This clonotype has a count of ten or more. CDR3 protein: CASRKRQDPQETQYF. For the CDR3, the DNA is TGTGCCAGCAGAAAAAGACAGGACCCCCAAGAGACCCAGTACTTC. The chain combines TRBV7-9 with TRBJ2-5; maybe TRBD1 (6 bases). Germline V gene lookup returns CDR1 SEHNR and CDR2 FQNEAQ (reference sequence). The CDR3 length is 15 residues. V was clipped by 6 bases and J by 1 base, with 15 bases between them. Full variable domain (missing parts from reference TRBV7-9 and TRBJ2-5): DTGVSQNPRHKITKRGQNVTFRCDPISEHNRLYWYRQTLGQGPEFLTYFQNEAQLEKSRLLSDRFSAERPKGSFSTLEIQRTEQGDSAMYLCASRKRQDPQETQYFGPGTRLLVL.